This TCR beta chain derives from a study of cytomegalovirus exposure and HLA in healthy donors. Points from the study as a whole: An analysis that came later showed most CMV-associated TCR beta chains appearing HLA-restricted.

Researchers ran the PCR with 60 Vbeta and 13 Jbeta primers. Measured with immunoSEQ multiplex PCR; TCRdb has only the in-frame clones, and not every one. The sample consists of roughly 200,000 clones, 77% of them appearing once. Details on this clone: The antigen remains undetermined.

This CDR3 is 15 amino acids long. The V gene end was trimmed by 6 bases and the J gene end by 7 bases; junction bases not matched to a gene: 10. CDR1 MNHEY and CDR2 SVGAGI come from the germline V gene. This clonotype was sampled from a woman aged 55-70 years in good health and CMV-seropositive. The chain recombines TRBV6-5 with TRBJ2-4, with 9 bases identical to TRBD2. Sequenced sample: PBMCs. The CDR3, as DNA: TGTGCCAGCAGCTCAAACGGGCTAGCGGGGAACATTCAGTACTTC. It codes for CASSSNGLAGNIQYF.